This TCR beta chain was profiled in a study of T cell changes during pregnancy in multiple sclerosis (dated by TCRdb to about 2019). For the wider study: The study examined how the T cell repertoire changed over the course of pregnancy in women with multiple sclerosis.

The count of this clone is one. Its antigen is still unknown. No base quality values were provided; no much bigger clone lies one nucleotide off. The germline V gene (reference sequence) yields GTSNPN for CDR1 and SVGIG for CDR2. V is clipped by 0 bases and J by 4 bases, and the sequence between their germline boundaries is 12 bases long. The CDR3 runs 14 residues from the cysteine to the phenylalanine. Only CDR3 DNA is held: 42 bases, read in frame from base 1. The method was the immunoSEQ multiplex PCR assay. What TCRdb holds here is the immuneACCESS table cut down to in-frame rearrangements. Part of the clones is not present; checked against another copy, under half of the missing clones reflect an unresolved V gene, and the others are unexplained. The sample table lists tens of thousands of clones, nearly 90% of them with a count of one. The top ten constitute about 5.1% of the sample.

The chain joins TRBV30 to TRBJ1-1; TRBD1 could be the D gene, as 6 bases match. The source was peripheral blood, collected after pregnancy. The clonotype comes from a female donor in good health, enrolled as a control in a pregnancy study. The CDR3 region reads CAWSVPPRGTEAFF. The nucleotide sequence reads TGTGCCTGGAGTGTACCCCCCAGGGGCACTGAAGCTTTCTTT.